A selection of T cell receptor beta chains follows, all from one sample in a study of naive and memory T cell subsets. TCRdb reanalysed the UMI-ligation and nested PCR reads using MiXCR and keeps one entry per CDR3 protein. The sample includes around 90,000 distinct CDR3 sequences, over 7% seen only once; the top ten take over 1.5%. Sequenced input: central memory CD4+ T cells from blood. These receptors all come from a human donor in good health. Each CDR3 is given with its conserved first and last residue. A D gene is named only where the DNA matches it firmly. The size of a clone is reported for some rows only, either as once, few or many, or as a class for expanded clones.

D: TRBD2; J: TRBJ2-5; size: many; V: TRBV6-2/TRBV6-3; DNA: TGTGCCAGCAGGCGCAGGACTAGCGAAGAGACCCAGTACTTC; CDR3: CASRRRTSEETQYF
D: -; J: TRBJ2-5; size: few; V: TRBV5-5; DNA: TGTGCCAGCAGCTTGGTTGGCTATGTCGGGGGGCCAGAGACCCAGTACTTC; CDR3: CASSLVGYVGGPETQYF
D: -; J: TRBJ1-2; size: few; V: TRBV27; DNA: TGTGCCAGCAGTTTTGACAGAGACTATGGCTACACCTTC; CDR3: CASSFDRDYGYTF
D: TRBD2; J: TRBJ2-1; size: many; V: TRBV7-2; DNA: TGTGCCAGCAGGACAGGACTAGCGGGAGTTGGTGAGCAGTTCTTC; CDR3: CASRTGLAGVGEQFF
D: -; J: TRBJ1-4; size: many; V: TRBV11-3; DNA: TGTGCCAGCAGCCGCGGGAGGACACATGAAAAACTGTTTTTT; CDR3: CASSRGRTHEKLFF
D: TRBD1; J: TRBJ1-4; size: many; V: TRBV6-6; DNA: TGTGCCAGCAGTTACTATGAACCGGGACAGGGAGAAAAACTGTTTTTT; CDR3: CASSYYEPGQGEKLFF
D: TRBD2; J: TRBJ2-1; size: -; V: TRBV6-6; DNA: TGTGCCAGCAGTTCCCAGCGGGAGGGGCGTAATGAGCAGTTCTTC; CDR3: CASSSQREGRNEQFF
D: -; J: TRBJ1-2; size: few; V: TRBV20-1; DNA: TGCAGTGCTAGAGATGTACCTAACTATGGCTACACCTTC; CDR3: CSARDVPNYGYTF
D: -; J: TRBJ2-7; size: few; V: TRBV21-1; DNA: TGTGCCAGCAGCAAGATTGACAGGGGCATTCCTCGCGAGCAGTACTTC; CDR3: CASSKIDRGIPREQYF
D: TRBD2; J: TRBJ2-1; size: many; V: TRBV6-2/TRBV6-3; DNA: TGTGCCAGCAGTTACACGGGACTAGCGGGAGTGGGATCATCCTACAATGAGCAGTTCTTC; CDR3: CASSYTGLAGVGSSYNEQFF
D: -; J: TRBJ2-3; size: many; V: TRBV11-2; DNA: TGTGCCAGCACCCCGAGGCGGGGCGCGATTGCGAGCACAGATACGCAGTATTTT; CDR3: CASTPRRGAIASTDTQYF
D: TRBD1; J: TRBJ1-5; size: many; V: TRBV6-1; DNA: TGTGCCAGCAGGGGCGGACAGGGAATGACTAGCAATCAGCCCCAGCATTTT; CDR3: CASRGGQGMTSNQPQHF
D: TRBD1; J: TRBJ2-1; size: -; V: TRBV7-2; DNA: TGTGCCAGCAGCTTAAGGTGGGACAGGATCTACAATGAGCAGTTCTTC; CDR3: CASSLRWDRIYNEQFF
D: -; J: TRBJ2-1; size: -; V: TRBV20-1; DNA: TGCAGTGCTAGAGATTGGCGGGTATACAATGAGCAGTTCTTC; CDR3: CSARDWRVYNEQFF
D: TRBD1; J: TRBJ2-5; size: many; V: TRBV4-1; DNA: TGCGCCAGCAGCCTGGGACAGGCATTACAAGAGACCCAGTACTTC; CDR3: CASSLGQALQETQYF
D: -; J: TRBJ2-5; size: few; V: TRBV7-9; DNA: TGTGCCAGCAGCCCAGTTTTTGGCAGGGGAGAGACCCAGTACTTC; CDR3: CASSPVFGRGETQYF
D: -; J: TRBJ1-5; size: many; V: TRBV29-1; DNA: TGCAGCGTCCAGCCAGGGCCGGGTCAGCCCCAGCATTTT; CDR3: CSVQPGPGQPQHF
D: TRBD2; J: TRBJ2-3; size: -; V: TRBV10-2; DNA: TGCGCCAGCGCTAGCGGGGGGGCCACAGATACGCAGTATTTT; CDR3: CASASGGATDTQYF
D: TRBD2; J: TRBJ2-7; size: many; V: TRBV7-2; DNA: TGTGCCAGCAGCTCCCAGGGGACTAGCGGGAGTTTGGACGAGCAGTACTTC; CDR3: CASSSQGTSGSLDEQYF
D: TRBD2; J: TRBJ2-1; size: -; V: TRBV25-1; DNA: TGTGCCAGCAGGGGGACTAGCGGAGCCGGGAATGAGCAGTTCTTC; CDR3: CASRGTSGAGNEQFF
D: -; J: TRBJ2-1; size: many; V: TRBV7-2; DNA: TGTGCCAGCAGCATAGACCGCAATGAGCAGTTCTTC; CDR3: CASSIDRNEQFF
D: -; J: TRBJ1-6; size: many; V: TRBV29-1; DNA: TGCAGCGGAAAGCGACGGTGGCATTCACCCCTCCACTTT; CDR3: CSGKRRWHSPLHF
D: -; J: TRBJ1-5; size: many; V: TRBV6-2/TRBV6-3; DNA: TGTGCCAGCAGTACCCGAGGGCCAGCCCGCAATCAGCCCCAGCATTTT; CDR3: CASSTRGPARNQPQHF
D: -; J: TRBJ2-7; size: few; V: TRBV5-5; DNA: TGTGCCAGCAGCTTGAATTTAGGTACCTACGAGCAGTACTTC; CDR3: CASSLNLGTYEQYF
D: TRBD1; J: TRBJ1-5; size: many; V: TRBV20-1; DNA: TGCAGTGCTAGAGCTCAGGGGGCAGGGCCCCAGCATTTT; CDR3: CSARAQGAGPQHF
D: -; J: TRBJ2-7; size: few; V: TRBV9; DNA: TGTGCCAGCAGCGCGTCAGGACAAACCGATTACGAGCAGTACTTC; CDR3: CASSASGQTDYEQYF
D: TRBD1; J: TRBJ1-1; size: many; V: TRBV12-3/TRBV12-4; DNA: TGTGCCAGCAGTTTCAAACAGGGGGCAGGTGAAGCTTTCTTT; CDR3: CASSFKQGAGEAFF